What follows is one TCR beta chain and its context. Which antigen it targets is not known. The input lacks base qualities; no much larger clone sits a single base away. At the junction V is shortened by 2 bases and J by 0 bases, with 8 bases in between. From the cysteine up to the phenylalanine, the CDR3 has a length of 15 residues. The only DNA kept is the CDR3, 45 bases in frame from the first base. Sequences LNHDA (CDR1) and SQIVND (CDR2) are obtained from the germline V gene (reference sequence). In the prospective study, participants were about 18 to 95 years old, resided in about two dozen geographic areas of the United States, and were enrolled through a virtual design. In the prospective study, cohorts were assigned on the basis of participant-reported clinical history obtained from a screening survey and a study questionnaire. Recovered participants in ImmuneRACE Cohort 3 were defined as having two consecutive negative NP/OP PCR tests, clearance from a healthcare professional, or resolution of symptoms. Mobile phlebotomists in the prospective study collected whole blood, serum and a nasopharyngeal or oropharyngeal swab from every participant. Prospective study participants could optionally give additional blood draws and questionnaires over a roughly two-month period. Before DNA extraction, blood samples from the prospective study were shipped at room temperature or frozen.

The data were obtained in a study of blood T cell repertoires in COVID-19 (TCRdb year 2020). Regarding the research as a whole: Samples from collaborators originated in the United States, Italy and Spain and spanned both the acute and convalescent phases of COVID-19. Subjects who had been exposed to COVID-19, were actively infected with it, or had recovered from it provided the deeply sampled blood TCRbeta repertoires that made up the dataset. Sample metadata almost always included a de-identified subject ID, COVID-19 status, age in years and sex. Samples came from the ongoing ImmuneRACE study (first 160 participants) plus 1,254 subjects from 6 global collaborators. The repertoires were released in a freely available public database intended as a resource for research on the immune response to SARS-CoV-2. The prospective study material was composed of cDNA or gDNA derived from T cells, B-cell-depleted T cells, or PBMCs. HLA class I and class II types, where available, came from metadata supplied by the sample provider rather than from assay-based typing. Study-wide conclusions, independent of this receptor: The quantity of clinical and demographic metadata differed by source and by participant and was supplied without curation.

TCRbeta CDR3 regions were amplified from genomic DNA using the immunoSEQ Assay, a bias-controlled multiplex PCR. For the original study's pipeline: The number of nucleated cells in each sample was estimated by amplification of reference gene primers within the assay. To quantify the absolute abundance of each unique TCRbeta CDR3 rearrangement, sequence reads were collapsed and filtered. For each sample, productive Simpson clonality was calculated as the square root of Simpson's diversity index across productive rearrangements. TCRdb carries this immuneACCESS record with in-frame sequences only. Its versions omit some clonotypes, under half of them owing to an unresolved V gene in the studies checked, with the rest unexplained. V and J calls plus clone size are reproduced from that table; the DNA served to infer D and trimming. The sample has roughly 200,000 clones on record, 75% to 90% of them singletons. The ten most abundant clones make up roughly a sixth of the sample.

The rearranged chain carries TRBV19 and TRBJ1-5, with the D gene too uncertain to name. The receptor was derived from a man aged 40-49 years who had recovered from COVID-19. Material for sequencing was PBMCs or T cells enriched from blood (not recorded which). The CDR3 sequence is CASSIQAHSNQPQHF. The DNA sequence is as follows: TGTGCCAGTAGTATACAGGCCCATAGCAATCAGCCCCAGCATTTT. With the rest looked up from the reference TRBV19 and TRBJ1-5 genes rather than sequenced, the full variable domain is DGGITQSPKYLFRKEGQNVTLSCEQNLNHDAMYWYRQDPGQGLRLIYYSQIVNDFQKGDIAEGYSVSREKKESFPLTVTSAQKNPTAFYLCASSIQAHSNQPQHFGDGTRLSIL.